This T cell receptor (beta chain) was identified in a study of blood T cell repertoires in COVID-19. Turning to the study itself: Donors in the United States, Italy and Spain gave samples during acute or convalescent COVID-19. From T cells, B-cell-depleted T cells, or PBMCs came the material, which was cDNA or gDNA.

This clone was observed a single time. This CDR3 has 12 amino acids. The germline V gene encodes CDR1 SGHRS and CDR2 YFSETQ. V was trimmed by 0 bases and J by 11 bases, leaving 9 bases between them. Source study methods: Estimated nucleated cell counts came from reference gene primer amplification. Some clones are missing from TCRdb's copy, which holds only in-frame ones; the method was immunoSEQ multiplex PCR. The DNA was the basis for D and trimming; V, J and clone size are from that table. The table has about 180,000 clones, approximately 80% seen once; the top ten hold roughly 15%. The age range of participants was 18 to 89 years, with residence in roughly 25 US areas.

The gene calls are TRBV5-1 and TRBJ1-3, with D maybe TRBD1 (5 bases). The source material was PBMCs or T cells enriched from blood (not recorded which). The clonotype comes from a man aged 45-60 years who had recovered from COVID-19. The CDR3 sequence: CASSLDPGAIYF. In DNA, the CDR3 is TGCGCCAGCAGCTTGGACCCGGGGGCCATATATTTT.